A selection of T cell receptor beta chains follows, all from one sample in a study of blood T cell repertoires in COVID-19. Here immunoSEQ multiplex PCR was the method, and the copy in TCRdb shows in-frame clones only, minus some. The data show about 83,000 clones, with around 87% seen just once and under 8.5% held by the top ten. Specimen: peripheral blood. Receptor source: a man older than 75 with active or convalescent COVID-19. CDR3s include the opening cysteine and the closing phenylalanine or tryptophan. D genes are given only for firm matches. Expanded clones are given a class, and other clones once, few, many or no size at all.

d_call,v_call,j_call,clone_size,cdr3_aa,cdr3_nt
TRBD2,TRBV27,TRBJ2-3,once,CASSFAGTRADTQYF,TGTGCCAGCAGTTTTGCCGGGACTAGAGCAGATACGCAGTATTTT
TRBD2,TRBV9,TRBJ2-2,-,CASSVGTSGYGELFF,TGTGCCAGCAGCGTGGGGACTAGCGGGTACGGGGAGCTGTTTTTT
TRBD2,TRBV11-3,TRBJ2-3,-,CASSFLAGGGTDTQYF,TGTGCCAGCAGCTTTCTAGCGGGAGGCGGCACAGATACGCAGTATTTT
TRBD1,TRBV7-6,TRBJ1-1,-,CASSRFAGGANTEAFF,TGTGCCAGCAGCCGATTTGCAGGGGGTGCGAACACTGAAGCTTTCTTT
-,TRBV5-1,TRBJ1-1,-,CASSLESRTEAFF,TGCGCCAGCAGCTTGGAGAGTCGCACTGAAGCTTTCTTT
-,TRBV18,TRBJ1-5,-,CASSRPDQPQHF,TGTGCCAGCTCACGTCCCGATCAGCCCCAGCATTTT
TRBD1,TRBV28,TRBJ2-3,-,CASSLAGQGIVTDTQYF,TGTGCCAGCAGTTTAGCGGGACAGGGAATAGTCACAGATACGCAGTATTTT
TRBD2,TRBV3-1/TRBV3-2,TRBJ2-1,few,CASSQDTSGGYNEQFF,TGTGCCAGCAGCCAAGATACTAGCGGGGGATACAATGAGCAGTTCTTC
-,TRBV30,TRBJ1-4,-,CAWNLGGGSNEKLFF,TGTGCCTGGAACCTAGGGGGGGGTTCAAATGAAAAACTGTTTTTT
-,TRBV5-5,TRBJ2-1,-,CASSFEAGRYEQFF,TGTGCCAGCAGCTTTGAAGCAGGGAGGTATGAGCAGTTCTTC
-,TRBV19,TRBJ1-3,few,CATASGAGPGNTIYF,TGTGCCACCGCCTCCGGTGCAGGGCCAGGAAACACCATATATTTT
TRBD2,TRBV11-2,TRBJ2-3,-,CASSDPTSGGLDTQYF,TGTGCCAGCAGCGACCCGACTAGCGGGGGGCTTGATACGCAGTATTTT
TRBD2,TRBV5-4,TRBJ2-5,-,CASSSVAGGETQYF,TGTGCCAGCAGCTCCGTAGCGGGGGGTGAGACCCAGTACTTC
TRBD2,TRBV13,TRBJ2-1,-,CASSLLAGGENEQFF,TGTGCCAGCAGCTTACTAGCGGGGGGAGAAAATGAGCAGTTCTTC
TRBD1,TRBV28,TRBJ1-4,-,CASSGQGLREKLFF,TGTGCCAGCAGTGGACAGGGTCTTCGGGAAAAACTGTTTTTT
-,TRBV19,TRBJ1-2,-,CASSVRQLTNYGYTF,TGTGCCAGTAGTGTCCGACAGTTAACTAACTATGGCTACACCTTC
-,TRBV5-1,TRBJ2-1,few,CASSLVDGSSYNEQFF,TGCGCCAGCAGCTTGGTCGACGGGAGCTCCTACAATGAGCAGTTCTTC
-,TRBV5-1,TRBJ1-5,few,CASSEDSLNQPQHF,TGCGCCAGCAGCGAGGACAGTCTCAATCAGCCCCAGCATTTT
-,TRBV2,TRBJ2-1,-,CASSNRQFNEQFF,TGTGCCAGCAGTAACCGACAGTTCAATGAGCAGTTCTTC
-,TRBV30,TRBJ2-1,-,CAWSSSSYHEQFF,TGTGCCTGGAGCTCTAGCTCTTACCATGAGCAGTTCTTC
-,TRBV6-6,TRBJ1-5,once,CASSYPIGTPNQPQHF,TGTGCCAGCAGTTACCCAATCGGGACACCTAATCAGCCCCAGCATTTT
-,TRBV5-1,TRBJ1-1,-,CASTPGADTEAFF,TGCGCCAGCACACCTGGTGCGGACACTGAAGCTTTCTTT
-,TRBV28,TRBJ1-2,few,CAARAFGGYTF,TGTGCCGCCAGGGCCTTTGGAGGCTACACCTTC
TRBD1,TRBV27,TRBJ1-5,once,CASSPIPGGRNQPQHF,TGTGCCAGCAGTCCGATCCCAGGGGGACGCAATCAGCCCCAGCATTTT
-,TRBV9,TRBJ2-5,-,CASSPPGETQYF,TGTGCCAGCAGCCCACCGGGGGAGACCCAGTACTTC
TRBD1,TRBV5-6,TRBJ1-2,-,CASSPGQGPGYTF,TGTGCCAGCAGCCCCGGACAGGGGCCTGGCTACACCTTC
-,TRBV5-4,TRBJ1-6,-,CASSVQDYNSPLHF,TGTGCCAGCAGCGTACAGGACTATAATTCACCCCTCCACTTT
-,TRBV5-4,TRBJ1-2,-,CASSLGTDYGYTF,TGTGCCAGCAGCTTGGGGACAGACTATGGCTACACCTTC
TRBD2,TRBV7-2,TRBJ2-5,-,CASSTQRGGRETQYF,TGTGCCAGCAGCACCCAGCGGGGGGGCCGCGAGACCCAGTACTTC
TRBD1,TRBV2,TRBJ2-2,-,CASSGQGTGELFF,TGTGCCAGCAGTGGACAGGGGACCGGGGAGCTGTTTTTT
-,TRBV24-1,TRBJ2-3,-,CATSQAFSLADTQYF,TGTGCCACCAGTCAGGCCTTCTCTCTGGCAGATACGCAGTATTTT
-,TRBV2,TRBJ1-1,-,CASSTFGGTEAFF,TGTGCCAGCAGTACTTTCGGGGGGACTGAAGCTTTCTTT
-,TRBV18,TRBJ2-1,-,CASSPLVNSYNEQFF,TGTGCCAGCTCACCGCTAGTGAACTCCTACAATGAGCAGTTCTTC
-,TRBV23-1,TRBJ1-2,-,CASQPSQTCWGGYGYTF,TGCGCCAGCCAACCCTCCCAAACCTGCTGGGGGGGCTATGGCTACACCTTC
-,TRBV30,TRBJ2-3,-,CAWSAGTPDTQYF,TGTGCCTGGAGTGCCGGGACTCCAGATACGCAGTATTTT
-,TRBV29-1,TRBJ2-6,few,CSVNGGANVLTF,TGCAGCGTTAACGGTGGGGCCAACGTCCTGACTTTC
TRBD1,TRBV30,TRBJ1-5,-,CAWDRGDRYQPQHF,TGTGCCTGGGATAGAGGGGACAGATATCAGCCCCAGCATTTT
TRBD1,TRBV5-1,TRBJ1-1,-,CASSVTGGAPTEAFF,TGCGCCAGCAGCGTGACAGGGGGCGCGCCCACTGAAGCTTTCTTT
-,TRBV19,TRBJ1-1,-,CASSKRENTEAFF,TGTGCCAGTAGTAAACGGGAGAACACTGAAGCTTTCTTT
-,TRBV7-2,TRBJ2-1,-,CASSLMGAIYNEQFF,TGTGCCAGCAGCTTAATGGGGGCCATATACAATGAGCAGTTCTTC